Listed here are 5 T cell receptor beta chains from one sample, sequenced in a study of T cells in Graves' hyperthyroidism and ophthalmopathy. The CDR3 regions of TCR beta were amplified from RNA transcripts. First-round RT-PCR of the TCR CDR3 relied on the HTBI primer set. TCRdb ran MiXCR on the multiplex PCR reads and lists one entry per CDR3 protein. The sample carries about 480,000 distinct CDR3 sequences, approximately 15% recorded once. The source material was blood. These receptor sequences come from a woman under 30 with Graves' hyperthyroidism.

The rearrangement links TRBV7-8 to TRBJ2-3; the match to TRBD2 covers 8 bases. Trimming removed 2 bases from V and 5 bases from J; junction bases left unmatched: 9. CDR1 and CDR2 from the germline V gene are SGHVS and FQNEAQ. The CDR3 runs to 16 residues. CDR3 in DNA: TGTGCCAGCAGCTTACTAGCGGGTCGGGCCAGAGATACGCAGTATTTT. It yields the protein CASSLLAGRARDTQYF.

This clonotype was seen many times. V gene TRBV18 combines with J gene TRBJ2-1; TRBD1 agrees at 9 bases. The CDR3 runs to 16 residues. Germline-derived CDR1 and CDR2 are KGHSH and LQKENI. V was clipped by 3 bases and J by 2 bases; unmatched bases: 5. CDR3 in amino acids: CASSPQTGGTYNEQFF. The CDR3 nucleotides are TGTGCCAGCTCACCTCAAACAGGGGGCACCTACAATGAGCAGTTCTTC.

J is TRBJ2-1 and V is TRBV24-1, with a weak D call TRBD2 (6 bases). CDR1 and CDR2 from the germline V gene are KGHDR and SFDVKD. The length of the CDR3 is 12 residues. Trimming pared 1 base from V and 15 bases from J, leaving 12 bases between. The CDR3 nucleotides read TGTGCCACCAGTGATTTAGGAGGGAGGTCGTTCTTC. Protein sequence: CATSDLGGRSFF.

In its sample, this clonotype was seen many times. The rearrangement joins TRBV6-1 to TRBJ2-7; D ambiguous. V was cut by 0 bases and J by 5 bases, with 11 bases left in between. CDR1 is MNHNS, CDR2 SASEGT, per germline. The CDR3 spans 14 residues. The CDR3 DNA follows: TGTGCCAGCAGTGAAGCCGTGGGTCGTCACGAGCAGTACGTC. Encoded protein: CASSEAVGRHEQYV.

This CDR3 reads CAWSPLQGNNYGYTF. The CDR3, as DNA: TGTGCCTGGAGTCCTCTTCAGGGGAACAACTATGGCTACACCTTC. V is TRBV30 and J is TRBJ1-2, with D possibly being TRBD1 (6 bases). The length of the CDR3 is 15 residues. Germline CDR1 is GTSNPN and CDR2 is SVGIG (reference sequence). V lost 2 bases and J 2 bases, leaving 15 bases between the germline ends.